Sequencing of this TCR beta chain was carried out in a study of shared clonotypes between healthy human individuals. Positively selected for CCR7, the CD45RO-negative cells used as naive CD8 cells excluded terminally differentiated effector memory CD45RA+ cells. This clone was observed once. V lost 6 bases to trimming and J lost 5 bases; unmatched junction nucleotides: 7. CDR3 length equals 13 residues. Germline V CDR1 and CDR2: MGHDK, SYGVNS. Some clones are missing from TCRdb's copy, which holds only in-frame ones; the method was immunoSEQ multiplex PCR. The sample shows millions of clones, approximately 94% of them seen only once.

The TCR sequence derives from a man aged 18 to 29 in good health. The chain joins TRBV25-1 to TRBJ2-7; 7 bases map to TRBD2. Sequenced input: naive CD8+ T cells sorted from blood. CDR3 residues: CASSDSGNHEQYF. In DNA, the CDR3 is TGTGCCAGCAGCGACAGCGGGAACCACGAGCAGTACTTC.